The 9 T cell receptor beta chains below come from one sample, sequenced in a study of cytomegalovirus exposure and HLA in healthy donors. TCRdb keeps only in-frame clones here, not all; method: immunoSEQ multiplex PCR. The profile shows 250,000 to 350,000 clones, around 90% of them singletons. Source material: PBMCs. These receptors all come from a woman in her 30s in good health and CMV-seropositive.

The chain joins TRBV29-1 to TRBJ1-4, with D possibly matching TRBD1 (6 bases). Germline assignment: CDR1 SQVTM and CDR2 ANQGSEA. V lost 6 bases, J lost 7 bases, and 15 bases lay in between. The CDR3 spans 13 residues. The CDR3: CSVRQVRGEKLFF. The CDR3 bases are TGCAGCGTCCGACAGGTGCGGGGTGAAAAACTGTTTTTT.

This chain links TRBV27 with TRBJ2-3; the D gene is possibly TRBD2 (5 bases). The CDR3 loop spans 15 amino acids. Between the trimmed V and J ends, which lost 7 bases and 7 bases, there was a span of 21 bases. From germline, CDR1 is MNHEY and CDR2 SMNVEV (reference sequence). The CDR3 region is CASTSGSPTSNTQYF. The DNA of the CDR3 is TGTGCCAGCACTTCGGGGTCACCGACTTCGAATACGCAGTATTTT.

V usage is TRBV7-2 and J usage is TRBJ2-5, with D uncertain. Germline CDR1 and CDR2: SGHTA and FQGNSA. The CDR3 is 13 residues long. Trimming took 2 bases from V and 5 from J, leaving 9 bases between them. The CDR3, as DNA: TGTGCCAGCAGCTTAACGCAGCCGGAGACCCAGTACTTC. It yields the protein CASSLTQPETQYF.

This clone has more than one count but fewer than ten. The rearrangement links TRBV19 to TRBJ2-5, with D tentatively TRBD2 (5 bases). Per the germline V gene, CDR1 is LNHDA and CDR2 is SQIVND (reference sequence). The CDR3 extends over 14 amino acids. V shed 3 bases and J shed 1 base, with 9 bases lying between them. The CDR3 coding sequence is TGTGCCAGTAGTATGAGAGCGGCCCAAGAGACCCAGTACTTC. Translating it yields CASSMRAAQETQYF. Complete variable domain (other parts from reference TRBV19 and TRBJ2-5): DGGITQSPKYLFRKEGQNVTLSCEQNLNHDAMYWYRQDPGQGLRLIYYSQIVNDFQKGDIAEGYSVSREKKESFPLTVTSAQKNPTAFYLCASSMRAAQETQYFGPGTRLLVL.

J is TRBJ1-2 and V is TRBV30; D gene uncertain. The CDR3 extends over 12 amino acids. CDR1 and CDR2 from the germline V gene are GTSNPN and SVGIG (reference sequence). The V gene lost 0 bases and the J gene lost 8 bases, with 10 bases spanning the gap. CDR3 loop: CAWSVMAWGYTF. The CDR3 DNA sequence: TGTGCCTGGAGTGTAATGGCCTGGGGCTACACCTTC. Drawing the rest from reference TRBV30 and TRBJ1-2, the complete variable domain is SQTIHQWPATLVQPVGSPLSLECTVEGTSNPNLYWYRQAAGRGLQLLFYSVGIGQISSEVPQNLSASRPQDRQFILSSKKLLLSDSGFYLCAWSVMAWGYTFGSGTRLTVV.

V is TRBV6-5 and J is TRBJ2-7; no definite D call. The CDR3 totals 14 residues. Germline CDR1 MNHEY, CDR2 SVGAGI. V lost 0 bases and J lost 0, with 6 bases in between. CDR3 DNA sequence: TGTGCCAGCAGTTACTCTCAGTCCTCCTACGAGCAGTACTTC. It yields the protein CASSYSQSSYEQYF.

The chain combines TRBV29-1 with TRBJ2-5; D might be TRBD1 (6 bases). The germline V gene has CDR1 SQVTM and CDR2 ANQGSEA. The germline V and J ends were trimmed by 3 bases and 4 bases, with 15 bases remaining between them. The CDR3 is 14 residues long. In nucleotides, the CDR3 is TGCAGCGTTGACGGTCAGGGGCGCGGAGAGACCCAGTACTTC. Protein product: CSVDGQGRGETQYF.

The rearrangement uses TRBV29-1 and TRBJ2-2, with D possibly being TRBD2 (7 bases). Trimming removed 4 bases from V and 4 bases from J, with 13 bases in between. The CDR3 loop spans 14 amino acids. Germline CDR1 SQVTM, CDR2 ANQGSEA. The CDR3 nucleotides are TGCAGCGTTGCCGGGGGGCCCGGCACCGGGGAGCTGTTTTTT. It codes for CSVAGGPGTGELFF.

This CDR3 is CASRDRVGVSYEQYF. The CDR3 coding sequence is TGTGCCAGCCGGGACAGGGTCGGAGTCTCGTACGAGCAGTACTTC. V usage is TRBV18 and J usage is TRBJ2-7; the match to TRBD1 covers 9 bases. V shed 8 bases and J 4 bases; nucleotides not matched to a gene: 12. Germline-derived CDR1 and CDR2 are KGHSH and LQKENI. This CDR3 is built from 15 residues.